This T cell receptor beta chain was observed in a study of vaccination effects on CD4 cells after COVID-19. After expansion with viral peptide pools in the ViraFEST assay, antigen-specific CD4+ T cells were sequenced. At the end of less than 12 days of culture, CD4+ T cells were isolated. All study participants received two doses of BNT162b2 or mRNA-1273 vaccine. PBMC were cultured at around 2 million per well with roughly 10 IU/ml IL-2 and around 10 ug/ml peptides. With respect to this clone: Its antigen is undetermined.

Only in-frame clones appear in the TCRdb table, and some are missing; sequencing was by immunoSEQ multiplex PCR. The sample records about 59,000 clones, just under 80% being singletons. Broader study findings: Healthy vaccine recipients' vaccine-induced clones were almost all SARS-CoV-2 mono-reactive. Marked contraction was observed in infection-induced and vaccine-induced clones late after vaccination.

The germline V and J ends were trimmed by 8 bases and 5 bases, with 3 bases remaining between them. Germline V gene sequence: CDR1 KGHDR, CDR2 SFDVKD. The CDR3 consists of 10 residues. The TCR sequence derives from a human donor who received a COVID-19 vaccine. This material consisted of CD4+ T cells from PBMCs cultured with HCoV-OC43 spike peptides, taken after COVID-19 vaccination. This sample's subset: HCoV-OC43 spike overlapping peptide pool stimulation. The rearrangement joins TRBV24-1 to TRBJ1-5; D not resolved. The CDR3 coding sequence is TGTGCCACCACCGATCAGCCCCAGCATTTT. It encodes CATTDQPQHF.